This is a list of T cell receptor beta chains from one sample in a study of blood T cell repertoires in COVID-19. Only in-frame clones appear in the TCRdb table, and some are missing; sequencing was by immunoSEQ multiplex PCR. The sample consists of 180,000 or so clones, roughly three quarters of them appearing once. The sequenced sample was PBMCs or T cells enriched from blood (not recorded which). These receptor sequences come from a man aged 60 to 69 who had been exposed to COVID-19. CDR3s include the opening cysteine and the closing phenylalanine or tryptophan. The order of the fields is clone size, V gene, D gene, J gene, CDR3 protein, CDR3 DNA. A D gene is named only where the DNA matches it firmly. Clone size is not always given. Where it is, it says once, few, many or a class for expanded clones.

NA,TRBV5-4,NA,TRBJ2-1,CASSLGGSGYNEQFF,TGTGCCAGCAGCCTTGGAGGGTCTGGTTACAATGAGCAGTTCTTC
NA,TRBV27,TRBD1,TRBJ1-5,CASRGQGRNQPQHF,TGTGCCAGCCGGGGACAGGGTCGCAATCAGCCCCAGCATTTT
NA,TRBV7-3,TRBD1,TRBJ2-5,CASSLTPDRRETQYF,TGTGCCAGCAGCTTAACCCCGGACAGGAGAGAGACCCAGTACTTC
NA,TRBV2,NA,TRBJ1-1,CASTLNYSGTEAFF,TGTGCCAGCACTCTCAACTATTCTGGCACTGAAGCTTTCTTT
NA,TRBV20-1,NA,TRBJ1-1,CSARDLKEMRF,TGCAGTGCTAGAGATCTAAAGGAGATGCGCTTT
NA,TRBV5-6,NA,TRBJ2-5,CASSFRGIGPPSQETQYF,TGTGCCAGCAGCTTTCGGGGTATTGGACCCCCGTCTCAAGAGACCCAGTACTTC
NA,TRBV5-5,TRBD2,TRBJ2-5,CASSLGSGVETQYF,TGTGCCAGCAGCCTTGGGAGCGGGGTAGAGACCCAGTACTTC
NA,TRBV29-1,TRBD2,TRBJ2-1,CSVEGASGTYNEQFF,TGCAGCGTTGAAGGGGCTAGCGGGACTTACAATGAGCAGTTCTTC
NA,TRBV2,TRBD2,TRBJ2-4,CASHSGSYKNIQYF,TGTGCCAGCCATAGCGGGAGTTACAAAAACATTCAGTACTTC
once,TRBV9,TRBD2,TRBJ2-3,CASSRLAGSTDTQYF,TGTGCCAGCAGCCGACTAGCGGGATCGACAGATACGCAGTATTTT
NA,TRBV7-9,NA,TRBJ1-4,CASSSGEKLFF,TGTGCCAGCAGCTCCGGTGAAAAACTGTTTTTT
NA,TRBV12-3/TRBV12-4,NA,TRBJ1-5,CASSSTERQPQHF,TGTGCCAGCAGTTCGACAGAGCGTCAGCCCCAGCATTTT
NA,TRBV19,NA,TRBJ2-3,CASSSGGGSDTQYF,TGTGCCAGTAGTTCCGGGGGTGGGTCAGATACGCAGTATTTT
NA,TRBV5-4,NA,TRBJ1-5,CASSLGITDNQPQHF,TGTGCCAGCAGCCTCGGAATCACAGACAATCAGCCCCAGCATTTT
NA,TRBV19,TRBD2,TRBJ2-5,CASSIDLAGGETQYF,TGTGCCAGTAGTATAGATCTGGCGGGGGGAGAGACCCAGTACTTC
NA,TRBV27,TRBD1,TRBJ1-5,CASSFQGAGNQPQHF,TGTGCCAGCAGTTTCCAGGGGGCGGGCAATCAGCCCCAGCATTTT
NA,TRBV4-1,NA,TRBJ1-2,CASSQDFGLGRTF,TGCGCCAGCAGCCAAGATTTCGGGCTGGGGCGCACCTTC
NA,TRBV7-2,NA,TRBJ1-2,CASSTVRRGGTGGYTF,TGTGCCAGCAGCACGGTTCGAAGGGGGGGAACAGGTGGCTACACCTTC
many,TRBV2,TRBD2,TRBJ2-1,CASSGTSGRNEQFF,TGTGCCAGCAGTGGGACTAGCGGGAGGAATGAGCAGTTCTTC
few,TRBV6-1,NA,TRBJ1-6,CASSEQKGNSPLHF,TGTGCCAGCAGTGAGCAGAAGGGGAATTCACCCCTCCACTTT
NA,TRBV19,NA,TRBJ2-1,CASSLQTGYNEQFF,TGTGCCAGTAGTTTACAGACAGGCTACAATGAGCAGTTCTTC
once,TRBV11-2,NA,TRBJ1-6,CASSLDRRLAPLHF,TGTGCCAGCAGCTTAGATCGCCGACTGGCACCCCTCCACTTT
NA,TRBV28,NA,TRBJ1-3,CASSSGTFRSGNTIYF,TGTGCCAGCAGTTCTGGGACATTTCGCTCTGGAAACACCATATATTTT
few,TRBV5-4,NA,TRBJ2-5,CASSSPVAGILDF,TGTGCCAGCAGCTCTCCGGTCGCCGGGATTTTAGACTTC
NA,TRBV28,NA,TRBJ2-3,CASSLSHGPSTDTQYF,TGTGCCAGCAGTTTATCTCACGGTCCTAGCACAGATACGCAGTATTTT
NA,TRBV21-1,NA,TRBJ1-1,CASSTRGQGGQPEAFF,TGTGCCAGCAGCACCAGGGGACAGGGAGGCCAGCCTGAAGCTTTCTTT
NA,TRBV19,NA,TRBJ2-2,CASSIKRDTGELFF,TGTGCCAGTAGTATTAAGCGGGACACCGGGGAGCTGTTTTTT
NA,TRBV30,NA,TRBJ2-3,CAWSLGGPSTDTQYF,TGTGCCTGGAGCCTCGGTGGGCCTAGCACAGATACGCAGTATTTT
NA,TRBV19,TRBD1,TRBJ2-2,CASSKGQGANTGELFF,TGTGCCAGTAGTAAAGGGCAGGGGGCTAACACCGGGGAGCTGTTTTTT
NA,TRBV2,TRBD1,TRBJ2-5,CASSSDRGDGTQYF,TGTGCCAGCAGTTCGGACAGGGGGGACGGGACCCAGTACTTC
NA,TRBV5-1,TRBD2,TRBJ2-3,CASSLASGASGRAGKDTQYF,TGCGCCAGCAGCTTGGCCAGCGGGGCTAGCGGGAGGGCCGGTAAAGATACGCAGTATTTT
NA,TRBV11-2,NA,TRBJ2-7,CASSLEGTVYEQYF,TGTGCCAGCAGCTTAGAAGGGACTGTCTACGAGCAGTACTTC
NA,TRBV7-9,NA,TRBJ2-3,CASRLSGDTQYF,TGTGCCAGCAGACTCTCGGGGGATACGCAGTATTTT
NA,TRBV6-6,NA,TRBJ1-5,CASTDSGQPQHF,TGTGCCAGCACCGACAGCGGGCAGCCCCAGCATTTT
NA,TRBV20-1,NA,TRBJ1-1,CSARQGIEAFF,TGCAGTGCTAGACAGGGAATTGAAGCTTTCTTT
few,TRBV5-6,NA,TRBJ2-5,CASSFRTAQETQYF,TGTGCCAGCAGCTTCCGGACAGCTCAAGAGACCCAGTACTTC
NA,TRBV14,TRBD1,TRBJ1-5,CASSHGEGRTGENHSNQPQHF,TGTGCCAGCAGCCACGGGGAGGGAAGGACAGGGGAAAATCATAGCAATCAGCCCCAGCATTTT
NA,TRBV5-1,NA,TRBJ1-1,CASSLVLGPNTEAFF,TGCGCCAGCAGCTTAGTTTTGGGGCCGAACACTGAAGCTTTCTTT
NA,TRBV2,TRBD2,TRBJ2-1,CASSDVAGGDNEQFF,TGTGCCAGCAGTGACGTAGCGGGAGGAGACAATGAGCAGTTCTTC
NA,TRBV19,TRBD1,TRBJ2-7,CASSIETGTGIYEQYF,TGTGCCAGTAGTATAGAAACCGGGACAGGGATTTACGAGCAGTACTTC
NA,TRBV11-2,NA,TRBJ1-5,CASSQGRIGQPQHF,TGTGCCAGCAGCCAGGGCAGGATAGGACAGCCCCAGCATTTT
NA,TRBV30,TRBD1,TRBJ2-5,CAWNLYRGRGETQYF,TGTGCCTGGAATCTATACAGGGGGCGCGGGGAGACCCAGTACTTC
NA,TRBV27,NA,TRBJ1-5,CASSQGTSNQPQHF,TGTGCCAGCAGTCAGGGCACGAGCAATCAGCCCCAGCATTTT
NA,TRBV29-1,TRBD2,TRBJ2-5,CSVGLAGAQETQYF,TGCAGCGTAGGACTAGCGGGGGCTCAAGAGACCCAGTACTTC
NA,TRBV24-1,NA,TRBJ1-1,CATSDSGTEAFF,TGTGCCACCAGTGATAGCGGCACTGAAGCTTTCTTT
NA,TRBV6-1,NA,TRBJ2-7,CASSEAVSRGPAGIFYEQYF,TGTGCCAGCAGTGAAGCAGTCTCGCGGGGCCCCGCAGGAATTTTCTACGAGCAGTACTTC
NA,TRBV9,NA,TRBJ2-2,CASSVATSYTGELFF,TGTGCCAGCAGCGTAGCTACTAGTTACACCGGGGAGCTGTTTTTT
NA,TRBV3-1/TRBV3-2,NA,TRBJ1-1,CASSPGVRGTEAFF,TGTGCCAGCAGCCCCGGGGTCCGAGGAACTGAAGCTTTCTTT
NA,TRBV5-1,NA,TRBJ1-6,CASSFSRLAGSYNSPLHF,TGCGCCAGCAGCTTTTCCCGCCTGGCGGGCTCCTATAATTCACCCCTCCACTTT
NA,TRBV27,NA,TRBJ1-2,CASSPGSLPNYGYTF,TGTGCCAGCAGTCCGGGTTCACTCCCTAACTATGGCTACACCTTC
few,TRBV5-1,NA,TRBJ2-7,CASSAGGSVPRSYEQYF,TGCGCCAGCAGCGCCGGGGGTAGCGTCCCGAGGTCCTACGAGCAGTACTTC
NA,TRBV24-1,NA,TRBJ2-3,CATSDQDSKPDTQYF,TGTGCCACCAGTGATCAGGACTCTAAACCGGATACGCAGTATTTT
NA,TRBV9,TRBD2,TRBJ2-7,CASSVGGGTPTGTRLDEQYF,TGTGCCAGCAGCGTAGGTGGTGGGACACCTACCGGGACTAGGCTTGACGAGCAGTACTTC
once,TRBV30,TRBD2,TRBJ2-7,CASDGGYEQYF,TGTGCCTCGGACGGGGGGTACGAGCAGTACTTC
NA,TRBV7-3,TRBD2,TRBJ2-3,CASSFGAGALTDTQYF,TGTGCCAGCAGCTTCGGTGCGGGAGCCCTCACAGATACGCAGTATTTT